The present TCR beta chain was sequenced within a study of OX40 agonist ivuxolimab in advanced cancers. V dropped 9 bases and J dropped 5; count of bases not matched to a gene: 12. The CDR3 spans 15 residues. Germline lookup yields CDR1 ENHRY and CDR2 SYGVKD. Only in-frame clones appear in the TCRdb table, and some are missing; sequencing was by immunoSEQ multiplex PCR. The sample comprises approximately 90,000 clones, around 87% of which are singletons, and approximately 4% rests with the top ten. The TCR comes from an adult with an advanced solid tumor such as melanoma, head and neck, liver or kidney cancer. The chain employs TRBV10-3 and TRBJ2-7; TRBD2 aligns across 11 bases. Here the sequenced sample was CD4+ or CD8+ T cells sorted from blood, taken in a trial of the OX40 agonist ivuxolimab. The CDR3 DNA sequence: TGTGCCATGGGTGTAGCGGGAGGGCCTATGGACGAGCAGTACTTC. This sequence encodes CAMGVAGGPMDEQYF.